The 8 T cell receptor beta chains below all came from one sample that was sequenced in a study of blood T cell repertoires in COVID-19. Data came from immunoSEQ multiplex PCR; TCRdb stores just in-frame clones and leaves some out. This table holds under 200,000 clones, approximately 86% found once. The sequencing input was peripheral blood. Source of these receptors: a man aged 65 to 85 with acute or convalescent COVID-19.

The chain links TRBV11-3 to TRBJ2-3, with 13 bases aligning to TRBD2. The germline gives CDR1 SGHNT, CDR2 YENEEA. With V trimmed by 5 bases and J by 3 bases, 2 bases remained unmatched. The CDR3 totals 15 residues. As DNA, the CDR3 is TGTGCCAGCAGCCCACTAGCGGGAGGGACAGATACGCAGTATTTT. Residues: CASSPLAGGTDTQYF.

CDR3 in amino acids: CARETARGTGELFF. CDR3 sequence (DNA): TGTGCCAGAGAGACGGCGCGGGGCACCGGGGAGCTGTTTTTT. This rearrangement joins TRBV21-1 to TRBJ2-2; the table's TRBD2 call for D was not verified on the DNA. TRBV21-1 is labeled a pseudogene. This CDR3 has 14 residues.

This clone was counted between two and nine times. The gene calls are TRBV28 and TRBJ1-2, with 8 nucleotides matching TRBD1. Germline-derived CDR1 and CDR2 are MDHEN and SYDVKM. V lost 6 bases, J lost 3 bases, and 6 bases stayed unmatched. The CDR3 is made up of 14 amino acids. CDR3 loop: CASRLTGVDYGYTF. CDR3 bases: TGTGCCAGCAGGCTGACAGGGGTAGACTATGGCTACACCTTC.

V is TRBV18 and J is TRBJ2-7; 7 positions match TRBD1. Germline V gene data show CDR1 as KGHSH and CDR2 as LQKENI. The CDR3 covers 15 residues. V dropped 4 bases and J dropped 5; count of bases not matched to a gene: 11. CDR3 nucleotides: TGTGCCAGCTCACGCGCCGGGACAGAGCTCCACGAGCAGTACTTC. Translated, it gives CASSRAGTELHEQYF. The complete variable domain, with remaining parts taken from reference TRBV18 and TRBJ2-7, reads NAGVMQNPRHLVRRRGQEARLRCSPMKGHSHVYWYRQLPEEGLKFMVYLQKENIIDESGMPKERFSAEFPKEGPSILRIQQVVRGDSAAYFCASSRAGTELHEQYFGPGTRLTVT.

V is TRBV6-1 and J is TRBJ1-3; D is unresolved. V was shortened by 1 base and J by 1 base, with 5 bases between the two germline ends. Germline V gene sequence: CDR1 MNHNS, CDR2 SASEGT. The CDR3 totals 14 residues. The CDR3 DNA is TGTGCCAGCAGTGAAGTAGCTTCTGGAAACACCATATATTTT. Protein sequence: CASSEVASGNTIYF.

This chain joins TRBV29-1 and TRBJ2-3; D is unresolved. Trimming left V 6 bases short and J 0 bases short, with 16 bases between. Germline values: CDR1 SQVTM, CDR2 ANQGSEA. The CDR3 is 15 amino acids. The CDR3 bases are TGCAGCGTGAAAGTTAGCCCGTTGAGCACAGATACGCAGTATTTT. This gives the protein CSVKVSPLSTDTQYF.

The chain combines TRBV12-1 with TRBJ2-1; the table gives TRBD2 as D, unverified against the DNA. TRBV12-1 is a pseudogene. This CDR3 region has 16 residues. The DNA of the CDR3 is TGTGCCAGCAGCTTTGAACGGGAGGGGTCCTACAATGAGCAGTTCTTC. Its translation is CASSFEREGSYNEQFF.

The genes are TRBV11-2 and TRBJ2-5; TRBD1 is a possible D gene (6 bases). Trimming cost V 5 bases and J 4 bases, with 14 bases left between them. Germline V CDR1 and CDR2: SGHAT, FQNNGV. The CDR3 runs to 14 residues. DNA of the CDR3: TGTGCCAGCAGCGCTACGGCAGGGGCAGAGACCCAGTACTTC. Its protein product is CASSATAGAETQYF.